Listed below are T cell receptor beta chains from one sample, sequenced in a study of shared clonotypes between healthy human individuals. Clones were read by immunoSEQ multiplex PCR, and TCRdb kept only the in-frame ones, dropping some. This table holds millions of clones, around 94% found once. Material: naive CD4+ T cells sorted from blood. Receptors were obtained from a man younger than 30 in good health. Each CDR3 is given with its conserved first and last residue. D genes are given only for firm matches. Clone size appears in some rows only: once, few, many, or a class for an expanded clone.

cdr3_length j_call d_call v_call clone_size cdr3_nt cdr3_aa
12 TRBJ2-5 - TRBV10-1 - TGCGCCAGCAGTGATCTGGATGAGACCCAGTACTTC CASSDLDETQYF
16 TRBJ2-5 TRBD2 TRBV18 - TGTGCCAGCTCACCACCGCTGGGACTAGCGGGCAGCACCCAGTACTTC CASSPPLGLAGSTQYF
14 TRBJ2-1 - TRBV27 - TGTGCCAGCAGTTTAGGAGTTTCCTACAATGAGCAGTTCTTC CASSLGVSYNEQFF
14 TRBJ2-7 - TRBV25-1 - TGTGCCAGCAGTGAATCTGCAGGGTCGTACGAGCAGTACTTC CASSESAGSYEQYF
20 TRBJ2-1 TRBD2 TRBV5-1 - TGCGCCAGCAGCCTCCGATCACTAGCGGGAGGGTCAAGCTCCTACAATGAGCAGTTCTTC CASSLRSLAGGSSSYNEQFF
14 TRBJ1-1 TRBD1 TRBV13 - TGTGCCAGCAGCATCCCAGGGGGCGGCACTGAAGCTTTCTTT CASSIPGGGTEAFF
14 TRBJ1-2 - TRBV6-6 few TGTGCCAGCAGTTACTCTGGGCCTAGGGGAGGCTACACCTTC CASSYSGPRGGYTF
15 TRBJ1-5 - TRBV6-5 once TGTGCCAGCAGTTACAGCCAGTGGGGCAATCAGCCCCAGCATTTT CASSYSQWGNQPQHF
11 TRBJ2-7 - TRBV6-5 few TGTGCCAGCAGCAGGGACTACGAGCAGTACTTC CASSRDYEQYF
13 TRBJ2-5 - TRBV30 - TGTGCCTGGGCCGGGGGAAGGCAAGAGACCCAGTACTTC CAWAGGRQETQYF
16 TRBJ2-7 TRBD2 TRBV6-5 - TGTGCCAGCAGTTACTCGGGGCGGGGGTCATCCTACGAGCAGTACTTC CASSYSGRGSSYEQYF
15 TRBJ2-1 - TRBV7-2 - TGTGCCAGCAGCTTAAATATCCTACAAAGGAATGAGCAGTTCTTC CASSLNILQRNEQFF
15 TRBJ1-5 - TRBV6-1 - TGTGCCAGCAGTGAAGCAACCAGGGGTCAGCAGCCCCAGCATTTT CASSEATRGQQPQHF
14 TRBJ2-3 - TRBV5-1 - TGCGCCAGCAGCATTAACAGGGACACAGATACGCAGTATTTT CASSINRDTDTQYF
14 TRBJ1-5 TRBD1 TRBV6-6 - TGTGCCAGCAGGGATAGACAGGGGGGTCAGCCCCAGCATTTT CASRDRQGGQPQHF
11 TRBJ1-3 - TRBV30 - TGTGCCTGGAGTGCCGACACCCGCAGACATTTT CAWSADTRRHF
13 TRBJ2-4 TRBD1 TRBV5-1 once TGCGCCAGCAGCCCGGACAGGAAAAACATTCAGTACTTC CASSPDRKNIQYF
10 TRBJ1-5 - TRBV19 - TGTGCTACGGGCGGTCAGCCCCAGCATTTT CATGGQPQHF
13 TRBJ2-7 - TRBV5-6 - TGTGCCAGCAGCTTAAGAGGGCTCGCCGAGCAGTACTTC CASSLRGLAEQYF
14 TRBJ2-7 TRBD1 TRBV19 - TGTGCCAGTAGTCCCCGGGACAGTTACTACGAGCAGTACTTC CASSPRDSYYEQYF
10 TRBJ2-1 - TRBV21-1 - TGTGCCAGCGGGCCCAATGAGCAGTTCTTC CASGPNEQFF
16 TRBJ1-5 TRBD1 TRBV6-6 - TGTGCCAGCAGTTACCGGGACAGCTATAGCAATCAGCCCCAGCATTTT CASSYRDSYSNQPQHF
10 TRBJ1-2 - TRBV28 - TGTGCCAGCGGGTTAAATGGCTACACCTTC CASGLNGYTF
15 TRBJ2-3 TRBD2 TRBV7-7 - TGTGCTAGCAGCTTGGGGGGGACTAGCGGCGATACGCAGTATTTT CASSLGGTSGDTQYF
15 TRBJ1-5 - TRBV2 - TGTGCCAGCAGAAATGAGGGGATAGGCAATCAGCCCCAGCATTTT CASRNEGIGNQPQHF
14 TRBJ2-1 TRBD1 TRBV6-1 - TGTGCCAGCAGTGCAATATCTGGACAGGGAGGACAGTTCTTC CASSAISGQGGQFF
12 TRBJ2-5 - TRBV2 - TGTGCCAGCAGTGACCATTTAGAGACCCAGTACTTC CASSDHLETQYF
15 TRBJ1-4 TRBD1 TRBV5-4 - TGTGCCAGCAGCCTCCGACAGGGCTGGAGTGAAAAACTGTTTTTT CASSLRQGWSEKLFF
13 TRBJ2-5 TRBD1 TRBV28 - TGTGCCAGCAGTAACAGGGGGCCGGAGACCCAGTACTTC CASSNRGPETQYF
15 TRBJ1-4 TRBD1 TRBV18 - TGTGCCAGCTCACCGCCGGGACAGCCTAATGAAAAACTGTTTTTT CASSPPGQPNEKLFF
13 TRBJ2-5 TRBD2 TRBV7-8 - TGTGCCAGCAGCCCTAGCGGCCTCGGGACCCAGTACTTC CASSPSGLGTQYF
11 TRBJ1-2 - TRBV9 - TGTGCCAGCAGCGTAGGGAGTGGCTACACCTTC CASSVGSGYTF
19 TRBJ1-5 TRBD1 TRBV27 - TGTGCCAGCAGCTCATCCGGACAGGGGAGGGCTTATAGCAATCAGCCCCAGCATTTT CASSSSGQGRAYSNQPQHF
16 TRBJ1-1 - TRBV5-1 - TGCGCCAGCAGCCTCCTTGCTGGTGGCAGGAACACTGAAGCTTTCTTT CASSLLAGGRNTEAFF
15 TRBJ2-7 TRBD1 TRBV6-5 - TGTGCCAGCAGTCTAGGACAGGGGCGCTCCTACGAGCAGTACTTC CASSLGQGRSYEQYF
15 TRBJ2-7 TRBD2 TRBV9 - TGTGCCAGCAGCGTAGTGACTAGCGGGACCTACGAGCAGTACTTC CASSVVTSGTYEQYF
12 TRBJ1-2 - TRBV6-4 - TGTGCCAGCAGTGACTCGAAGGGCGGCTACACCTTC CASSDSKGGYTF
14 TRBJ2-3 TRBD1 TRBV29-1 - TGCAGCGTTACCCCAGAGGGGGGACAGGGAATGTCGTATTTT CSVTPEGGQGMSYF
13 TRBJ1-2 - TRBV19 - TGTGCCAGTAGTATCCCCGCCCTCTATGGCTACACCTTC CASSIPALYGYTF
17 TRBJ2-6 TRBD1 TRBV19 - TGTGCCAGTAGTCGAGCACAGGGGGCGCTGGGGGCCAACGTCCTGACTTTC CASSRAQGALGANVLTF
14 TRBJ2-7 - TRBV6-1 - TGTGCCAGCCCGAAGGCGGATCCGCCCTACGAGCAGTACTTC CASPKADPPYEQYF
15 TRBJ1-3 - TRBV6-1 - TGTGCCAGCAGTGAAGCGGGGGTTGGGGGAAACACCATATATTTT CASSEAGVGGNTIYF
14 TRBJ1-1 - TRBV5-4 - TGTGCCAGCAGGGGCGGGGCCCCGAACACTGAAGCTTTCTTT CASRGGAPNTEAFF
14 TRBJ2-7 - TRBV5-6 - TGTGCCAGCAGCTTGACAGGGAACGCCTACGAGCAGTACTTC CASSLTGNAYEQYF
16 TRBJ2-2 - TRBV9 - TGTGCCAGCAGCGTAGGAGATGGAGGGTCAACCGGGGAGCTGTTTTTT CASSVGDGGSTGELFF
14 TRBJ2-1 - TRBV18 - TGTGCCAGCTCACCAGGCAGCTCCTACAATGAGCAGTTCTTC CASSPGSSYNEQFF
12 TRBJ2-5 TRBD2 TRBV7-8 - TGTGCCAGCAGCAGCACTAGCGGTAACAGGAACTTC CASSSTSGNRNF
13 TRBJ2-7 TRBD1 TRBV10-1 once TGCGCCAGCAGTGAGTCGACAGGGACGGTGCAGTACTTC CASSESTGTVQYF